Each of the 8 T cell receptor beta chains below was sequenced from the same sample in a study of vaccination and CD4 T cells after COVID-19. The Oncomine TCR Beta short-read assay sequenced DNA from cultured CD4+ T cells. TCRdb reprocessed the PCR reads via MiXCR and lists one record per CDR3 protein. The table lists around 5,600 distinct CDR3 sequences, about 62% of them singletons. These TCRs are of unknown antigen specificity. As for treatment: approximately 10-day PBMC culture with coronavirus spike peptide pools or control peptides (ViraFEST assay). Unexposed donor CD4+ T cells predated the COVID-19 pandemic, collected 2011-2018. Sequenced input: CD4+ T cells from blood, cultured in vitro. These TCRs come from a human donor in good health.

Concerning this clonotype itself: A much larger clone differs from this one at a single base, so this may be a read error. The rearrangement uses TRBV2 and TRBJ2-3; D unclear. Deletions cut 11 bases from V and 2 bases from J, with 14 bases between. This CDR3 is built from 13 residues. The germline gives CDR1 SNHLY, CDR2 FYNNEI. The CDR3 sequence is CAGNRETTDTQYF. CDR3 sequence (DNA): TGTGCCGGCAACAGAGAAACCACAGATACGCAGTATTTT.

The CDR3 is CASSKLGTSGEKLFF. CDR3 in DNA: TGTGCCAGCAGCAAATTGGGGACGAGTGGGGAAAAACTGTTTTTT. The rearrangement joins TRBV21-1 to TRBJ1-4. TRBV21-1 is listed as a pseudogene. The CDR3 extends over 15 amino acids.

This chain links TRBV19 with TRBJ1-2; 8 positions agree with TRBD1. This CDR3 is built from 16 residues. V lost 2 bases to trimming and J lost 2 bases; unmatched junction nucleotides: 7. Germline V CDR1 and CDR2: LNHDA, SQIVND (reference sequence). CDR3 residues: CASSIRARGRNYGYTF. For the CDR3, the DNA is TGTGCCAGTAGTATAAGGGCCAGGGGGCGAAACTATGGCTACACCTTC.

This CDR3 reads CATSRDGRLNTGELFF. The DNA for the CDR3 is TGTGCCACCAGCAGAGATGGTAGACTGAACACCGGGGAGCTGTTTTTT. The chain combines TRBV15 with TRBJ2-2; D is uncertain. The V and J ends lost 0 bases and 1 base respectively, with 9 bases between them. This CDR3 spans 16 amino acids. CDR1 LNHNV and CDR2 YYDKDF come from the germline V gene (reference sequence). Full variable domain (remainder filled in from reference TRBV15 and TRBJ2-2): DAMVIQNPRYQVTQFGKPVTLSCSQTLNHNVMYWYQQKSSQAPKLLFHYYDKDFNNEADTPDNFQSRRPNTSFCFLDIRSPGLGDTAMYLCATSRDGRLNTGELFFGEGSRLTVL.

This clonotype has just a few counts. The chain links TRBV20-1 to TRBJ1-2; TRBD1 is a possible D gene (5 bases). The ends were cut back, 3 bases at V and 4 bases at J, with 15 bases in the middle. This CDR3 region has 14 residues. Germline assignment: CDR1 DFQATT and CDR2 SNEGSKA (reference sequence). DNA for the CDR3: TGCAGTGCTAGGGTACAGGCGACATTCTATGGCTACACCTTC. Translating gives CSARVQATFYGYTF.

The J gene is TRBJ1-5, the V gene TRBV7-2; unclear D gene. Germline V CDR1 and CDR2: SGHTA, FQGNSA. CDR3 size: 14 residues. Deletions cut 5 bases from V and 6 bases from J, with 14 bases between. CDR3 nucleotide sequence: TGTGCCAGCAGCCGCGGGTCGGGCGGTCAGCCCCAGCATTTT. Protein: CASSRGSGGQPQHF.

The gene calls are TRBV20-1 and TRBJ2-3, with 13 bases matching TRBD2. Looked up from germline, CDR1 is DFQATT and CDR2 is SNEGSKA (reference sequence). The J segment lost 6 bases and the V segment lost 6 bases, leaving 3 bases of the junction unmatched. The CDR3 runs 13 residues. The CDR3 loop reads CSALTSGRDTQYF. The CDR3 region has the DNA TGCAGTGCCTTGACTAGCGGGAGGGATACGCAGTATTTT.

CDR3 in amino acids: CASSKGLAGIAETQYF. The DNA for the CDR3 is TGTGCCAGTAGCAAGGGACTAGCGGGGATCGCAGAGACCCAGTACTTC. The V gene is TRBV19, the J gene TRBJ2-5; 13 bases are a match to TRBD2. The CDR3 runs 16 residues. V trimming: 6 bases; J trimming: 4 bases; junction bases outside the gene matches: 8. CDR1 and CDR2 from the germline V gene are LNHDA and SQIVND (reference sequence).